This TCR beta chain was observed in a study of T cell responses to AZD1222 COVID-19 vaccine. From germline, CDR1 is MNHEY and CDR2 SVGEGT. Trimming left V 4 bases short and J 0 bases short, with 14 bases between. The CDR3 is made up of 16 amino acids. Investigators merged groups given second doses at roughly 4 or roughly 12 weeks. Produced via immunoSEQ multiplex PCR; TCRdb's table is partial and in-frame only. The sample lists about 88,000 clones; about 88% were seen once. This sample comprised peripheral blood, obtained 28 days after the second AZD1222 dose. The chain couples TRBV6-2 or TRBV6-3 to TRBJ2-3; D possibly corresponds to TRBD2 (5 bases). The receptor was isolated from an adult who received the AZD1222 COVID-19 vaccine. In nucleotides, the CDR3 is TGTGCCAGCAGTTCCCCCCGGGGTATGAGCACAGATACGCAGTATTTT. This gives the protein CASSSPRGMSTDTQYF.